This T cell receptor (beta chain) was sequenced for a study of shared clonotypes between healthy human individuals. Regarding the study as a whole: Sampling was confined to blood; repertoires within tissues likely differ.

Sequenced by immunoSEQ multiplex PCR; TCRdb stores in-frame clones only, minus some. The data hold about 2.4 million clones, with roughly 93% observed a single time. Notes on this clone: As yet, its antigen is unknown.

Trimming took 0 bases from V and 7 from J, leaving 17 bases between them. This CDR3 contains 15 residues. In germline, CDR1 is SGHNT, CDR2 YYREEE (reference sequence). The chain links TRBV5-4 to TRBJ2-7; D is uncertain. Sequencing was carried out using naive CD4+ T cells from PBMCs. The subset is: CD45RA+ positively selected. This clonotype was sampled from a man younger than 35 in good health. Some clones in this sample may be carry-over from other donors' samples. CDR3 amino acids: CASSLARSYWREQYF. The DNA for the CDR3 is TGTGCCAGCAGCTTGGCACGGTCGTACTGGAGAGAGCAGTACTTC.